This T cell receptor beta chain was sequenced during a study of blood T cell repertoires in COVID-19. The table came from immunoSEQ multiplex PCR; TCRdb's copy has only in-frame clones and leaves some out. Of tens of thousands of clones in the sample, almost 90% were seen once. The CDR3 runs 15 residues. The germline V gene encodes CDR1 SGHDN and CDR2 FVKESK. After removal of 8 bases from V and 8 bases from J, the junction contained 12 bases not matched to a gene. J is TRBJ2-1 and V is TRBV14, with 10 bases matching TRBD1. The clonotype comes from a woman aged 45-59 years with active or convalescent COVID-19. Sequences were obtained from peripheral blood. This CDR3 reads CASGIPGQGSDEQFF. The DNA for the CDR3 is TGTGCCAGCGGGATCCCGGGACAGGGGAGTGATGAGCAGTTCTTC. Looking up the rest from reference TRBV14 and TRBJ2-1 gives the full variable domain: EAGVTQFPSHSVIEKGQTVTLRCDPISGHDNLYWYRRVMGKEIKFLLHFVKESKQDESGMPNNRFLAERTGGTYSTLKVQPAELEDSGVYFCASGIPGQGSDEQFFGPGTRLTVL.